A selection of T cell receptor beta chains follows, all from one sample in a study of control samples from healthy donors and cancer patients. Here immunoSEQ multiplex PCR was the method, and the copy in TCRdb shows in-frame clones only, minus some. Among under 200,000 clones listed, 90% to 95% were seen once. Sequencing was done on a sample of blood. These receptors came from a woman aged 55-70 years in good health. CDR3s include the opening cysteine and the closing phenylalanine or tryptophan. D genes are given only for firm matches. Expanded clones are given a class, and other clones once, few, many or no size at all.

abundance | j_gene | v_gene | d_gene | CDR3aa | CDR3nt
once | TRBJ1-2 | TRBV28 | - | CASSFSPYGYTF | TGTGCCAGCAGTTTCAGTCCGTATGGCTACACCTTC
- | TRBJ1-5 | TRBV12-3/TRBV12-4 | - | CASGRDLSPQHF | TGTGCCAGCGGGAGGGACCTTTCACCCCAGCATTTT
once | TRBJ2-3 | TRBV7-2 | - | CASSLVADTQYF | TGTGCCAGCAGCTTAGTCGCAGATACGCAGTATTTT
once | TRBJ1-5 | TRBV27 | - | CASSRGLDGNQPQHF | TGTGCCAGCAGCCGCGGGTTGGATGGCAATCAGCCCCAGCATTTT
- | TRBJ1-1 | TRBV7-3 | TRBD1 | CASSSVEEGAKTEAFF | TGTGCCAGCAGCTCCGTTGAAGAGGGGGCGAAGACTGAAGCTTTCTTT
once | TRBJ1-2 | TRBV19 | - | CASSMDGYGYTF | TGTGCCAGTAGTATGGACGGCTATGGCTACACCTTC
- | TRBJ1-2 | TRBV5-1 | - | CASSLFRAHGYTF | TGCGCCAGCAGCTTGTTCAGGGCCCATGGCTACACCTTC
once | TRBJ2-3 | TRBV6-5 | - | CASSYSGLVTDTQYF | TGTGCCAGCAGTTACTCGGGACTTGTCACAGATACGCAGTATTTT
- | TRBJ1-2 | TRBV4-1 | - | CASSQDPMTNQGRLTF | TGCGCCAGCAGCCAAGATCCCATGACTAACCAGGGCCGGCTAACCTTC
- | TRBJ2-5 | TRBV7-9 | - | CASSLQSGSDQYF | TGTGCCAGCAGCTTACAATCGGGGTCAGACCAGTACTTC
- | TRBJ2-3 | TRBV19 | - | CASSPELGGSSTDTQYF | TGTGCCAGTAGTCCGGAACTAGGAGGTTCTAGCACAGATACGCAGTATTTT
- | TRBJ2-3 | TRBV10-1 | TRBD2 | CASSESKNWTSGGKITDTQYF | TGCGCCAGCAGTGAGTCGAAAAATTGGACTAGCGGGGGGAAGATCACAGATACGCAGTATTTT
- | TRBJ1-2 | TRBV7-2 | TRBD1 | CASSLVSSGQGSFYTF | TGTGCCAGCAGCTTAGTTTCCTCGGGACAGGGTTCCTTCTACACCTTC
- | TRBJ1-5 | TRBV3-1/TRBV3-2 | - | CASSQDLEGLQPQHF | TGTGCCAGCAGCCAAGATCTTGAGGGGTTGCAGCCCCAGCATTTT